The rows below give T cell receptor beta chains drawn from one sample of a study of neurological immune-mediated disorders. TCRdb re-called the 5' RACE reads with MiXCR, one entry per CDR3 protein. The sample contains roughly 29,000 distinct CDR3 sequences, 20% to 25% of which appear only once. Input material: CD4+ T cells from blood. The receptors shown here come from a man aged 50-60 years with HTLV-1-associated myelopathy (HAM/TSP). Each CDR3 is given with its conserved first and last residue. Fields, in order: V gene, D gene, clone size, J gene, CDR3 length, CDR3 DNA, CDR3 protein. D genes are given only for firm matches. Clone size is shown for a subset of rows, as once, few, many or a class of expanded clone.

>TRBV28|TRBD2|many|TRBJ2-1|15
TGTGCCAGCAGTTTAGGCGGGAGCTCCTACAATGAGCAGTTCTTC
CASSLGGSSYNEQFF
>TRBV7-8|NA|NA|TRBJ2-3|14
TGTGCCAGCAGAAGGGGCACTAGCACAGATACGCAGTATTTT
CASRRGTSTDTQYF
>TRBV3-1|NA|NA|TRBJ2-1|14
TGTGCCAGCAGCCGTGACGGGGCCTCGAATGAGCAGTTCTTC
CASSRDGASNEQFF
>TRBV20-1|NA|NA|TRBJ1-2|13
TGCAGTGCTAGTGGCAGCGAGGGCAATGGCTACACCTTC
CSASGSEGNGYTF
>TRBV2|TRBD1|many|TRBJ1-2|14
TGTGCCAGCAGTGCCGGGACAGGCCCGTATGGCTACACCTTC
CASSAGTGPYGYTF
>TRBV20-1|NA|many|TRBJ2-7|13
TGCAGTGCTAGTGGTCCCTCCCTCTACGAGCAGTACTTC
CSASGPSLYEQYF
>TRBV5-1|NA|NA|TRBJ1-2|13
TGCGCCAGCCGAGCCGGGGGTAGGGATGGCTACACCTTC
CASRAGGRDGYTF
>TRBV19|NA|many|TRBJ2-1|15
TGTGCCACCCGGGAAGGGGGGCAAACCTACAATGAGCAGTTCTTC
CATREGGQTYNEQFF
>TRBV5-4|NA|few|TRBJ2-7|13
TGTGCCAGCAGCGTGGACAGTTTTTACGAGCAGTACTTC
CASSVDSFYEQYF
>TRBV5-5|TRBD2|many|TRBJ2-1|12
TGTGCCAGCAGCTTGGAACTAGCGGGACGAGTCTTC
CASSLELAGRVF
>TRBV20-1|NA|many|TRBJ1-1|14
TGCAGTGCTAGAGATCGGCAGGTGGACACTGAAGCTTTCTTT
CSARDRQVDTEAFF
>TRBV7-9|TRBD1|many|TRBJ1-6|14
TGTGCCACCTCGGGGACAGCACATAATTCACCCCTCCACTTT
CATSGTAHNSPLHF
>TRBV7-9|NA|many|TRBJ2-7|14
TGTGCCAGCAGCTTTGCGTCACCTCCCTACGAGCAGTACTTC
CASSFASPPYEQYF
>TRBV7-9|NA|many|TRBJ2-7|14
TGTGCCAGCAGCTTGGCCCGATCCCGGGGCGAGCAGTACTTC
CASSLARSRGEQYF
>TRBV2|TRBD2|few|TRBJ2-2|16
TGTGCCAGCAGGGTATCTAGACTAGCGGTTACCGGGGAGCTGTTTTTT
CASRVSRLAVTGELFF
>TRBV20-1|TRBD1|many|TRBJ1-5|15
TGCAGTGCGACTATCGACAGGGGGTTTTCCCAGCCCCAGCATTTT
CSATIDRGFSQPQHF
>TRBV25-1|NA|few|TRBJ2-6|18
TGTGCCAGCAGTGAATATCAGGGCCGGGCCACCGCTGCCAACGTCCTGACTTTC
CASSEYQGRATAANVLTF
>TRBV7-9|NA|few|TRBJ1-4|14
TGTGCCAGCAGCTCGGGGGGGCACATTGAAAAACTGTTTTTT
CASSSGGHIEKLFF
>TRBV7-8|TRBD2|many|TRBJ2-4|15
TGTGCCAGCAGCCCAGCGGGAGATGGTATCGACATTCAGTACTTC
CASSPAGDGIDIQYF
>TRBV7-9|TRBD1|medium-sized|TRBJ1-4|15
TGTGCCAGCAGCCGGCAGACAGGGATTAATGAAAAACTGTTTTTT
CASSRQTGINEKLFF
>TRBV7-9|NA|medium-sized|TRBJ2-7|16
TGTGCCAGCAGCCTCTCAGCGGGCTTCTACTCCTACGAGCAGTACTTC
CASSLSAGFYSYEQYF
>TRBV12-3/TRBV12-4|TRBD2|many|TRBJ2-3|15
TGTGCCAGCAGTTTAGGGGCCGGGAGGACAGATACGCAGTATTTT
CASSLGAGRTDTQYF
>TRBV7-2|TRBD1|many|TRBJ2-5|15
TGTGCCAGCAGCTCTTGGACAGGCCAGCAAGAGACCCAGTACTTC
CASSSWTGQQETQYF
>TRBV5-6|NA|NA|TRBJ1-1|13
TGTGCCAGCAGCTTGGTTCAGGGTATTGAAGCTTTCTTT
CASSLVQGIEAFF
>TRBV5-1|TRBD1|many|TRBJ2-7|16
TGCGCCAGCAGCCGGGGAACTTCGGGACAGGGTTACGAGCAGTACTTC
CASSRGTSGQGYEQYF
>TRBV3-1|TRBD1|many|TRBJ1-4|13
TGTGCCAGCTTAAGACAGGGGGATGAAAAACTGTTTTTT
CASLRQGDEKLFF
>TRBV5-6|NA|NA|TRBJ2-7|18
TGTGCCAGCAGCGCAAGACAGGAAACCTGGTCGGGTACCGGGCAGCAGTACTTC
CASSARQETWSGTGQQYF
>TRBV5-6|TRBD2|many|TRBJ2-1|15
TGTGCCAGCAGCCGGGCTAGCGGGGGGGCCTGGGAGCAGTTCTTC
CASSRASGGAWEQFF
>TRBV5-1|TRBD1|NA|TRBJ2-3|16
TGCGCCAGCAGCTTGGGGAGGACAGGGGACGTGAATACGCAGTATTTT
CASSLGRTGDVNTQYF
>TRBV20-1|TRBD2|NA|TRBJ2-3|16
TGCAGTGCTGGCCCCGACTTTCGGGGGGGCACAGATACGCAGTATTTT
CSAGPDFRGGTDTQYF
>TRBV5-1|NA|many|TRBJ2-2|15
TGCGCCAGCAGCCTGGAGACATCCAACACCGGGGAGCTGTTTTTT
CASSLETSNTGELFF
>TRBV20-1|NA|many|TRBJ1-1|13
TGCAGTGCTCCTAGGGGGGCCGCCGCTGAAGCTTTCTTT
CSAPRGAAAEAFF
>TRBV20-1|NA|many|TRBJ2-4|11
TGCAGTGCTTTCCAGGGGAACATTCAGTACTTC
CSAFQGNIQYF
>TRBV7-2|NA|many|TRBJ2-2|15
TGTGCCAGCAGCTTATTTACGGGCAGGGCCGGGGAGCTGTTTTTT
CASSLFTGRAGELFF
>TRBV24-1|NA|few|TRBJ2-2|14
TGTGCCTCCGGTGGCGGGGAGAACACCGGGGAGCTGTTTTTT
CASGGGENTGELFF
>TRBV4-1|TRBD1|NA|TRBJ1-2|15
TGCGCCAGCAGCCAAGTAGGGACAGTCCCCGGGGGCTACACCTTC
CASSQVGTVPGGYTF
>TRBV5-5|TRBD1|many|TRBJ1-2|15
TGTGCCAGCAGCTCTCGACAGGGGGAGAACTATGGCTACACCTTC
CASSSRQGENYGYTF
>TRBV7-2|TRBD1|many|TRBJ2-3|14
TGTGCCAGCAGCTCAGGGGGCGCGGCGAATACGCAGTATTTT
CASSSGGAANTQYF
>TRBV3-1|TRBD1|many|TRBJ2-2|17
TGTGCCAGCAGCCAACGCACAGGGGGCGCTGACGCCGGGGAGCTGTTTTTT
CASSQRTGGADAGELFF
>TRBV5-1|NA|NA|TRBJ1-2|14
TGCGCCAGCAGTCGTTGGGAGGGTTCCTATGGCTACACCTTC
CASSRWEGSYGYTF
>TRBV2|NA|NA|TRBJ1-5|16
TGTGCCAGCAGTGTAAAGGCGTCACGGGGCAATCAGCCCCAGCATTTT
CASSVKASRGNQPQHF
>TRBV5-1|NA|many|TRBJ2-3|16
TGCGCCAGCAGCTTGGAGGGACGGCCCGGGGCAGATACGCAGTATTTT
CASSLEGRPGADTQYF
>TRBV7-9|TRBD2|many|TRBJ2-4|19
TGTGCCAGCAGCTTAGATCCAGCGGGGGGGCCACGGGCCAAAAACATTCAGTACTTC
CASSLDPAGGPRAKNIQYF
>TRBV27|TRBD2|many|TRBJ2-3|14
TGTGCCAGCACTGACGGGGGGACCACAGATACGCAGTATTTT
CASTDGGTTDTQYF
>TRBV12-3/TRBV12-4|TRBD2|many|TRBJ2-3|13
TGTGCCAGCAGTTCTAGCGGGACAGATACGCAGTATTTT
CASSSSGTDTQYF
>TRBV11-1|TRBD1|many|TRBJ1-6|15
TGTGCCAGCAGCCACCGGGACAGGAGTAATTCACCCCTCCACTTT
CASSHRDRSNSPLHF
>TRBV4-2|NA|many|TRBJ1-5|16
TGTGCCAGCAGCCAAGAAAGGGCCGAGGGGATTCAGCCCCAGCATTTT
CASSQERAEGIQPQHF
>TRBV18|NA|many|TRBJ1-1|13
TGTGCCAGTTCAGAGGATATGAACACTGAAGCTTTCTTT
CASSEDMNTEAFF
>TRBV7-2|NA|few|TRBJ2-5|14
TGTGCCAGCAGCTTAGCCGGGGGTCAAGAGACCCAGTACTTC
CASSLAGGQETQYF
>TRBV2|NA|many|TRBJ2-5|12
TGTGCCAGCAGTGAGCTGGAAGAGACCCAGTACTTC
CASSELEETQYF
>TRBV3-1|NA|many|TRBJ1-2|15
TGTGCCAGCAGCCAAAGCAACAGGGCTAACTATGGCTACACCTTC
CASSQSNRANYGYTF
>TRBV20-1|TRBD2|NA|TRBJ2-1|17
TGCAGTGCTAGAGGTTTGGGCGGGGGGGCTCCCTACAATGAGCAGTTCTTC
CSARGLGGGAPYNEQFF
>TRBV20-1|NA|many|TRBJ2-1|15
TGCAGTGCCCGTTACGGGACCGGCTCCTACAATGAGCAGTTCTTC
CSARYGTGSYNEQFF
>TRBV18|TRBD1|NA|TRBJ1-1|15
TGTGCCAACCAAGACAGGGCTTCGGAGAACACTGAAGCTTTCTTT
CANQDRASENTEAFF
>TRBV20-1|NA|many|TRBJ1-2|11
TGCAGTGCTCCCGAGAACGGTGGCTACACCTTC
CSAPENGGYTF
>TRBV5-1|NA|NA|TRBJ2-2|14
TGCGCCAGCAGCTTGTTGGCAGTCTCAGGGGAGCTGTTTTTT
CASSLLAVSGELFF